This record concerns one T cell receptor (beta chain) sequence. This sample stems from a study of blood T cell repertoires in COVID-19. The wider study: The United States, Italy and Spain provided the acute and convalescent COVID-19 samples. Sample material is recorded as cDNA or gDNA derived from T cells, B-cell-depleted T cells, or PBMCs.

Original processing notes: Amplification of reference gene primers provided the estimated nucleated cell counts. Produced via immunoSEQ multiplex PCR; TCRdb's table is partial and in-frame only. From that table come the V and J calls and clone size; the DNA was used to work out D and trimming. This table has about 93,000 clones, roughly 79% appearing once. Sequenced sample: peripheral blood. The source of this sequence is a human donor in a cohort sampled during active COVID-19.

This CDR3 reads CAWSTGTGLYEQYF. CDR3 DNA: TGTGCCTGGAGTACCGGGACAGGGCTCTACGAGCAGTACTTC. The chain couples TRBV30 to TRBJ2-7; 9 bases fit TRBD1. The CDR3 loop spans 14 amino acids. The J segment lost 3 bases and the V segment lost 2 bases, leaving 5 bases of the junction unmatched. Germline V gene data show CDR1 as GTSNPN and CDR2 as SVGIG (reference sequence).